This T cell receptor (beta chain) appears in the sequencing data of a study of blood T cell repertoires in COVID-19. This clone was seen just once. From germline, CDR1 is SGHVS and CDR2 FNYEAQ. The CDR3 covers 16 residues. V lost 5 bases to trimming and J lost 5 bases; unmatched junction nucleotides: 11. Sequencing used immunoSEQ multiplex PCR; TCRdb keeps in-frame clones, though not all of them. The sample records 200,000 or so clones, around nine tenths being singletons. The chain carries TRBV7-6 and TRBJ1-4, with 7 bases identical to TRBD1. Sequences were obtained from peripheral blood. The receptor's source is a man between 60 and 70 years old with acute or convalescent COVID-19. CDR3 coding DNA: TGTGCCAGCAGCGGGCGGCAGACAGGGAGAAATGAAAAACTGTTTTTT. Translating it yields CASSGRQTGRNEKLFF. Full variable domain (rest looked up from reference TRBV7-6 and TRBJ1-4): GAGVSQSPRYKVTKRGQDVALRCDPISGHVSLYWYRQALGQGPEFLTYFNYEAQQDKSGLPNDRFSAERPEGSISTLTIQRTEQRDSAMYRCASSGRQTGRNEKLFFGSGTQLSVL.